The rows below give T cell receptor beta chains drawn from one sample of a study of naive and memory T cell subsets. MiXCR was run by TCRdb on the UMI-ligation and nested PCR reads, yielding one entry per CDR3 protein. The data show about 25,000 distinct CDR3 sequences, with around 5.2% seen just once and around 7.4% held by the top ten. The sample taken for sequencing was blood. The source of these receptors is an adult in good health. The CDR3 runs from the conserved cysteine through the conserved F or W. The order of the fields is clone size, J gene, V gene, D gene, CDR3 protein, CDR3 DNA. The D gene is left open where the match is weak. Clone size is not always given. Where it is, it says once, few, many or a class for expanded clones.

>-|TRBJ2-3|TRBV19|TRBD1
CATSGGDSLTDTQYF
TGTGCCACATCTGGTGGGGACAGTCTCACAGATACGCAGTATTTT
>-|TRBJ2-5|TRBV27|-
CASSRTAYQETQYF
TGTGCCAGCAGCCGGACAGCTTACCAAGAGACCCAGTACTTC
>many|TRBJ2-7|TRBV20-1|-
CSATLPRGAHEQYF
TGCAGTGCTACACTCCCCCGGGGGGCCCACGAGCAGTACTTC
>many|TRBJ2-7|TRBV6-5|-
CASSYWGKSYEQYF
TGTGCCAGCAGTTACTGGGGAAAATCCTACGAGCAGTACTTC
>many|TRBJ2-5|TRBV7-3|-
CASSPTGPKETQYF
TGTGCCAGCAGCCCTACGGGCCCTAAGGAGACCCAGTACTTC
>many|TRBJ2-7|TRBV20-1|TRBD2
CSARSQTSGSYEQYF
TGCAGTGCTAGATCCCAGACTAGCGGGTCCTACGAGCAGTACTTC
>many|TRBJ1-5|TRBV4-3|-
CASSHDGRGPSSNQPQHF
TGCGCCAGCAGCCATGATGGTAGAGGGCCTTCGAGCAATCAGCCCCAGCATTTT
>many|TRBJ2-1|TRBV7-3|-
CASSAVRGSYNEQFF
TGTGCCAGCAGCGCCGTCCGAGGGAGCTACAATGAGCAGTTCTTC
>many|TRBJ1-4|TRBV7-9|-
CASSSGQGEKLFF
TGTGCCAGCAGCTCTGGGCAGGGTGAAAAACTGTTTTTT
>many|TRBJ1-4|TRBV10-3|-
CAISDSGPGGEKLFF
TGTGCCATCAGTGATTCGGGTCCTGGGGGTGAAAAACTGTTTTTT
>many|TRBJ2-7|TRBV6-6|-
CASSYSDSSYEQYF
TGTGCCAGCAGTTATTCGGACAGCTCCTACGAGCAGTACTTC
>many|TRBJ2-6|TRBV5-1|TRBD2
CASSLESYGGRASGANVLTF
TGCGCCAGCAGCTTGGAGTCGTACGGCGGGAGGGCCTCTGGGGCCAACGTCCTGACTTTC
>many|TRBJ2-1|TRBV5-6|-
CASSLGWPQFF
TGTGCCAGCAGCTTGGGGTGGCCGCAGTTCTTC
>-|TRBJ1-2|TRBV2|-
CASSERASNYGYTF
TGTGCCAGCAGTGAAAGGGCTTCTAACTATGGCTACACCTTC
>many|TRBJ2-7|TRBV28|TRBD1
CASSLRDRAYEQYF
TGTGCCAGCAGTTTAAGGGACAGGGCATACGAGCAGTACTTC
>few|TRBJ2-1|TRBV14|TRBD2
CASSQVGGGPAVEQFF
TGTGCCAGCAGCCAAGTCGGGGGAGGGCCCGCAGTTGAGCAGTTCTTC
>-|TRBJ1-1|TRBV5-1|TRBD1
CASRQLYSLGTGENTEAFF
TGCGCCAGCAGACAACTTTATAGCCTGGGGACAGGAGAGAACACTGAAGCTTTCTTT
>many|TRBJ2-2|TRBV4-2|-
CASSPLEGLFRNKNTGELFF
TGTGCCAGCAGCCCTTTAGAAGGCTTATTCCGGAATAAGAACACCGGGGAGCTGTTTTTT
>few|TRBJ1-4|TRBV12-3/TRBV12-4|-
CASSLGGTEKLFF
TGTGCCAGCAGTTTGGGAGGGACTGAAAAACTGTTTTTT
>few|TRBJ2-7|TRBV7-9|-
CASSLSGDRISGQYF
TGTGCCAGCAGCTTATCTGGAGACAGGATAAGTGGGCAGTACTTC
>-|TRBJ2-1|TRBV20-1|-
CSASRSVEQFF
TGCAGTGCTAGCAGGAGTGTTGAGCAGTTCTTC
>many|TRBJ1-1|TRBV10-3|TRBD1
CAISALDRLMNTEAFF
TGTGCCATCAGTGCCCTGGACAGGCTTATGAACACTGAAGCTTTCTTT
>few|TRBJ2-3|TRBV15|-
CATSRFNSGAGTDTQYF
TGTGCCACCAGCAGATTCAATAGCGGAGCAGGCACAGATACGCAGTATTTT
>medium-sized|TRBJ2-7|TRBV6-6|TRBD2
CASRPPSSAGGNEQYF
TGTGCCAGCAGACCACCTTCGTCCGCGGGAGGTAACGAGCAGTACTTC
>many|TRBJ2-3|TRBV11-3|TRBD2
CASSFSGIDTDTQYF
TGTGCCAGCAGCTTTAGCGGGATAGATACAGATACGCAGTATTTT
>many|TRBJ2-3|TRBV10-3|-
CAISEKSGRQDTQYF
TGTGCCATCAGTGAGAAGAGTGGAAGACAGGATACGCAGTATTTT
>many|TRBJ2-1|TRBV20-1|TRBD2
CSHFTGASGGNEQFF
TGCAGCCATTTTACGGGGGCTAGCGGGGGCAATGAGCAGTTCTTC
>many|TRBJ1-2|TRBV7-9|-
CASTQGGYGYTF
TGTGCCAGCACCCAGGGAGGCTATGGCTACACCTTC
>many|TRBJ2-7|TRBV10-3|TRBD2
CAISETKNPGGDEQYF
TGTGCCATCAGTGAGACAAAAAATCCGGGGGGAGACGAGCAGTACTTC
>many|TRBJ1-6|TRBV6-6|TRBD1
CASSPRQGTNSPLHF
TGTGCCAGCAGTCCTCGACAGGGCACTAATTCACCCCTCCACTTT
>-|TRBJ1-5|TRBV27|-
CASSNRENQPQHF
TGTGCCAGCAGTAATAGGGAGAATCAGCCCCAGCATTTT
>many|TRBJ2-1|TRBV29-1|TRBD2
CSVVLAGGPRNEQFF
TGCAGCGTTGTCCTAGCGGGAGGGCCGAGGAATGAGCAGTTCTTC
>many|TRBJ2-3|TRBV7-8|TRBD1
CASSLYLPGQGNDTQYF
TGTGCCAGCAGCTTATACCTTCCGGGACAGGGAAATGATACGCAGTATTTT
>many|TRBJ1-1|TRBV20-1|-
CSARDEGWRPEAFF
TGCAGTGCTAGAGATGAGGGGTGGCGTCCTGAAGCTTTCTTT
>few|TRBJ1-1|TRBV24-1|-
CATSVPLQSMNTEAFF
TGTGCCACCAGTGTCCCCTTACAGTCCATGAACACTGAAGCTTTCTTT
>many|TRBJ1-2|TRBV28|TRBD1
CASSPGQGAYGYTF
TGTGCCAGCAGCCCGGGACAGGGGGCCTATGGCTACACCTTC
>-|TRBJ1-1|TRBV7-2|-
CASSLERALNTEAFF
TGTGCCAGCAGCTTAGAACGGGCACTGAACACTGAAGCTTTCTTT
>many|TRBJ2-5|TRBV7-2|-
CASSLLVVGLQETQYF
TGTGCCAGCAGCTTATTAGTTGTGGGCCTACAAGAGACCCAGTACTTC
>many|TRBJ1-5|TRBV20-1|-
CSARDTNQPQHF
TGCAGTGCTAGAGACACCAATCAGCCCCAGCATTTT
>-|TRBJ2-6|TRBV12-3/TRBV12-4|-
CASSPDGSGANVLTF
TGTGCCAGCAGTCCCGATGGGTCTGGGGCCAACGTCCTGACTTTC
>few|TRBJ2-1|TRBV19|-
CASSIDPRNEQFF
TGTGCCAGTAGTATAGATCCACGGAATGAGCAGTTCTTC
>few|TRBJ2-3|TRBV5-4|TRBD2
CASSLPGGVDTQYF
TGTGCCAGCAGCTTGCCGGGAGGCGTAGATACGCAGTATTTT
>-|TRBJ2-1|TRBV19|-
CASREGPLVNEQFF
TGTGCCAGTAGGGAGGGTCCCCTTGTGAATGAGCAGTTCTTC
>-|TRBJ2-1|TRBV27|-
CASSLRSLNNEQFF
TGTGCCAGCAGTCTGCGGAGCCTTAACAATGAGCAGTTCTTC
>few|TRBJ2-7|TRBV12-3/TRBV12-4|-
CASSFQGPTHEQYF
TGTGCCAGCAGTTTCCAGGGCCCGACCCACGAGCAGTACTTC
>few|TRBJ2-7|TRBV7-9|-
CASSLAAVYEQYF
TGTGCCAGCAGCTTAGCGGCAGTCTACGAGCAGTACTTC
>many|TRBJ2-5|TRBV28|-
CASSLVAATQYF
TGTGCCAGCAGTTTGGTAGCGGCGACCCAGTACTTC
>many|TRBJ2-1|TRBV4-3|-
CASSQDSRSSYNEQFF
TGCGCCAGCAGCCAAGATAGCAGGAGCTCCTACAATGAGCAGTTCTTC
>-|TRBJ1-1|TRBV7-9|TRBD1
CATGGTAVANEAFF
TGTGCCACTGGGGGGACAGCCGTAGCGAACGAAGCTTTCTTT
>few|TRBJ2-1|TRBV6-6|TRBD2
CASRISGSYNEQFF
TGTGCCAGCAGGATTAGCGGGAGTTACAATGAGCAGTTCTTC
>many|TRBJ2-1|TRBV7-2|-
CASRRRGNSYNEQFF
TGTGCCAGCAGGCGACGGGGAAACTCCTACAATGAGCAGTTCTTC
>many|TRBJ2-5|TRBV4-3|-
CASSQDKGGETQYF
TGCGCCAGCAGCCAAGATAAAGGTGGAGAGACCCAGTACTTC
>many|TRBJ2-7|TRBV10-3|TRBD1
CAISESEAGGLSYEQYF
TGTGCCATCAGTGAGTCTGAAGCAGGGGGTCTCTCCTACGAGCAGTACTTC
>-|TRBJ2-1|TRBV6-2/TRBV6-3|TRBD2
CASSYSTPRLAGDSYNEQFF
TGTGCCAGCAGTTACTCGACCCCCCGCCTAGCGGGAGATTCCTACAATGAGCAGTTCTTC